Listed below are T cell receptor beta chains from one sample, sequenced in a study of cytomegalovirus exposure and HLA in healthy donors. Generated by immunoSEQ multiplex PCR, the TCRdb table keeps only in-frame clones and is missing some. Counted here are just under 250,000 clones, roughly 80% occurring once; the ten biggest clones make up 5% to 6.5%. Specimen: PBMCs. The receptors originated from a middle-aged woman in good health and CMV-seropositive. CDR3s include the opening cysteine and the closing phenylalanine or tryptophan. The order of the fields is D gene, J gene, V gene, clone size, CDR3 protein, CDR3 DNA. D genes are given only for firm matches. Where a row states a size, it is once, few, many or the class of an expanded clone; other rows omit it.

NA	TRBJ2-2	TRBV6-1	once	CASSETSANTGELFF	TGTGCCAGCAGTGAGACAAGTGCGAACACCGGGGAGCTGTTTTTT
TRBD1	TRBJ1-2	TRBV2	NA	CASSGQGADYGYTF	TGTGCCAGCAGTGGACAGGGGGCCGACTATGGCTACACCTTC
NA	TRBJ1-3	TRBV7-8	NA	CASSLASRPGNTIYF	TGTGCCAGCAGCTTAGCGAGCCGTCCTGGAAACACCATATATTTT
TRBD2	TRBJ2-1	TRBV5-1	NA	CASSLGVLAGDHNEQFF	TGCGCCAGCAGCTTGGGGGTATTGGCGGGGGACCACAATGAGCAGTTCTTC
TRBD1	TRBJ2-7	TRBV6-1	once	CASGTGYYEQYF	TGTGCCTCCGGGACAGGGTACTACGAGCAGTACTTC
TRBD1	TRBJ1-4	TRBV5-4	NA	CASSLQGASEKLFF	TGTGCCAGCAGCTTACAGGGGGCGAGTGAAAAACTGTTTTTT
TRBD2	TRBJ2-1	TRBV7-2	once	CASSLKTSGGGNEQFF	TGTGCCAGCAGCTTAAAGACTAGCGGGGGGGGCAATGAGCAGTTCTTC
NA	TRBJ1-3	TRBV6-5	NA	CASSPVRGSGNTIYF	TGTGCCAGCAGCCCAGTCAGGGGTTCTGGAAACACCATATATTTT
TRBD1	TRBJ1-5	TRBV6-1	NA	CASRAGTANQPQHF	TGTGCCAGCAGAGCCGGGACAGCGAATCAGCCCCAGCATTTT
NA	TRBJ1-4	TRBV5-1	few	CASSLGGDEEKLFF	TGCGCCAGCAGCTTGGGTGGAGATGAAGAAAAACTGTTTTTT
TRBD1	TRBJ2-2	TRBV4-3	NA	CASSPTDRGRGTGELFF	TGCGCCAGCAGCCCGACAGACAGGGGACGGGGCACCGGGGAGCTGTTTTTT
TRBD2	TRBJ2-7	TRBV6-4	NA	CASSDFRLAGVFPYEQYF	TGTGCCAGCAGTGACTTCCGTCTAGCGGGAGTCTTTCCCTACGAGCAGTACTTC
TRBD1	TRBJ2-7	TRBV29-1	NA	CSVEGDRVSDEQYF	TGCAGCGTTGAGGGGGACAGGGTCTCGGACGAGCAGTACTTC
NA	TRBJ1-6	TRBV5-6	few	CASSLGSSGGNSPLHF	TGTGCCAGCAGCTTGGGGAGCTCCGGCGGGAATTCACCCCTCCACTTT
TRBD1	TRBJ1-4	TRBV2	NA	CASSGQGDGNEKLFF	TGTGCCAGCAGTGGACAGGGGGACGGTAATGAAAAACTGTTTTTT
NA	TRBJ1-2	TRBV4-3	NA	CASSQGVQYGYTF	TGCGCCAGCAGCCAAGGGGTACAGTATGGCTACACCTTC
NA	TRBJ2-5	TRBV5-5	NA	CASSLGAETQYF	TGTGCCAGCAGCTTGGGGGCGGAGACCCAGTACTTC
TRBD1	TRBJ1-2	TRBV30	NA	CAWSKGGTFGGYTF	TGTGCCTGGAGTAAAGGGGGCACCTTCGGGGGCTACACCTTC
TRBD2	TRBJ2-2	TRBV18	NA	CASSLRTSGMAGELFF	TGTGCCAGCTCATTACGGACTAGCGGGATGGCCGGGGAGCTGTTTTTT
NA	TRBJ1-5	TRBV19	NA	CASSFGVDQPQHF	TGTGCCAGTAGCTTCGGGGTTGATCAGCCCCAGCATTTT
TRBD2	TRBJ2-7	TRBV5-1	NA	CASSLSAGLALGEQYF	TGCGCCAGCAGCTTGTCCGCCGGACTAGCTCTGGGCGAGCAGTACTTC
NA	TRBJ2-5	TRBV19	NA	CASSIDSTTQAETQYF	TGTGCCAGTAGTATAGATTCGACAACCCAGGCGGAGACCCAGTACTTC
NA	TRBJ2-7	TRBV19	few	CASSINEGSEQYF	TGTGCCAGTAGTATAAATGAGGGTTCCGAGCAGTACTTC
TRBD1	TRBJ2-7	TRBV28	NA	CAIRDSLYEQYF	TGTGCCATCCGGGACAGCCTTTACGAGCAGTACTTC
TRBD1	TRBJ1-5	TRBV7-8	NA	CASSPADRANQPQHF	TGTGCCAGCAGCCCCGCGGACAGGGCCAATCAGCCCCAGCATTTT
NA	TRBJ1-2	TRBV19	NA	CASSIESYGYTF	TGTGCCAGTAGTATCGAGTCATATGGCTACACCTTC
NA	TRBJ2-5	TRBV4-2	NA	CASSQVASGGTQYF	TGTGCCAGCAGCCAAGTAGCCTCCGGAGGGACCCAGTACTTC
TRBD1	TRBJ1-2	TRBV6-5	NA	CASKTRTGDGYTF	TGTGCCAGTAAGACTAGGACAGGGGATGGCTACACCTTC
NA	TRBJ1-3	TRBV19	NA	CASSPFEGGNTIYF	TGTGCCAGTAGTCCCTTCGAGGGTGGAAACACCATATATTTT
TRBD2	TRBJ2-7	TRBV5-5	NA	CASSAGLVISYEQYF	TGTGCCAGCAGCGCCGGACTAGTTATCTCCTACGAGCAGTACTTC
NA	TRBJ1-1	TRBV20-1	NA	CSARDYEAFF	TGCAGTGCTAGAGATTATGAAGCTTTCTTT
TRBD1	TRBJ1-1	TRBV30	NA	CAWSVLSGQGDTEAFF	TGTGCCTGGAGTGTACTGTCCGGGCAGGGGGACACTGAAGCTTTCTTT
NA	TRBJ1-1	TRBV18	NA	CASSPRTTMNTEAFF	TGTGCCAGCTCACCCCGGACTACGATGAACACTGAAGCTTTCTTT
TRBD2	TRBJ2-3	TRBV19	few	CASSKRAPSGGLPDTQYF	TGTGCCAGTAGCAAAAGGGCCCCTAGCGGGGGGCTCCCGGATACGCAGTATTTT
TRBD1	TRBJ1-5	TRBV7-9	NA	CSSSLEGAGYQHF	TGTTCCAGCAGCTTAGAGGGGGCGGGCTACCAGCATTTT
TRBD2	TRBJ2-5	TRBV7-2	NA	CASSLLGGRAEETQYF	TGTGCCAGCAGCTTACTCGGCGGGAGGGCCGAAGAGACCCAGTACTTC
NA	TRBJ1-2	TRBV19	NA	CASSSSAAWLDGYTF	TGTGCCAGTAGTTCCTCAGCGGCCTGGTTGGATGGCTACACCTTC
TRBD1	TRBJ2-7	TRBV11-2	NA	CASRDRGKGYEQYF	TGTGCCAGCAGGGACAGGGGAAAAGGGTACGAGCAGTACTTC
NA	TRBJ1-5	TRBV18	NA	CASSVAGQDQPQHF	TGTGCCAGCTCAGTCGCAGGGCAGGACCAGCCCCAGCATTTT
TRBD1	TRBJ1-4	TRBV5-1	NA	CASSLAVGTGNEKLFF	TGCGCCAGCAGCTTGGCCGTCGGGACAGGGAATGAAAAACTGTTTTTT